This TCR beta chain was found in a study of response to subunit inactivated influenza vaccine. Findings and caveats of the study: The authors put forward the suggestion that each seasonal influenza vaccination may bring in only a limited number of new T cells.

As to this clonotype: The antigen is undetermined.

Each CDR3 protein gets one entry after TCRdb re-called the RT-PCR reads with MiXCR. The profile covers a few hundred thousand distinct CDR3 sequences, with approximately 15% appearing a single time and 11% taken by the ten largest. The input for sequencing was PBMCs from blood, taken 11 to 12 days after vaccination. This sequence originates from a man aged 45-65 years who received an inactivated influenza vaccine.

Here the CDR3 DNA reads TGTGCCAGCAGCCGTTCGCTTGGGGGACTGGAGCGTGACACCTACGAGCAGTACTTC. Its translation: CASSRSLGGLERDTYEQYF. The V gene is TRBV3-1, the J gene TRBJ2-7; D perhaps matches TRBD2 (6 bases). Trimming removed 4 bases from V and 2 bases from J, with 27 bases in between. The CDR3 sequence is 19 residues long. Looked up from germline, CDR1 is LGHDT and CDR2 is YNNKEL (reference sequence).